What follows is one TCR beta chain and its context. What it binds is not known. The sample belongs to a study of siplizumab effects on memory and regulatory T cells. Study findings and constraints: The diversity of naive T cells seemed greater than that of memory cells, and their alloresponse contribution seemed major. Researchers could map only a minor fraction of alloreactive clones to unstimulated subsets. There was no confirmation of the suppressive function of proliferating Tregs from siplizumab cultures.

Each sample had about 10^5 TCR templates assayed. The method was immunoSEQ multiplex PCR; TCRdb's version includes in-frame clones alone and lacks a portion of them. Altogether roughly 100,000 clones are present, 92% being singletons, with the ten largest covering about 1.1%. The source material was CD4+ T cells sorted from blood. This TCR came from a human donor in good health.

CDR3 protein: CASSLTVGATDTQYF. DNA for the CDR3: TGCGCCAGCAGCTTAACAGTTGGAGCCACAGATACGCAGTATTTT. The chain carries TRBV5-1 and TRBJ2-3; D is uncertain. Germline CDR1 and CDR2: SGHRS and YFSETQ. The CDR3 covers 15 residues. V gave up 2 bases and J gave up 2 bases, with 12 bases separating them.